This T cell receptor beta chain originates from a study of T cell responses to AZD1222 COVID-19 vaccine. Study-level findings and limits: Reports say nearly half of spike-specific TCRs go after unmutated variant regions. Recipients of AZD1222 seropositive at baseline numbered only 6 or 7. Spike-wide vaccine-associated CD4 TCRs dominated at 160-218 and 743-854.

Notes on this clone: Its antigen is as yet unknown.

Sequenced by immunoSEQ multiplex PCR; TCRdb stores in-frame clones only, minus some. Of 200,000 to 250,000 clones in the sample, about 95% were seen once. Germline V gene data show CDR1 as LNHDA and CDR2 as SQIVND (reference sequence). CDR3 length: 14 amino acids. The V end was cut by 6 bases, the J end by 8 bases, with 16 bases between. The rearrangement joins TRBV19 to TRBJ1-4; the D gene is possibly TRBD1 (6 bases). Sequenced material: peripheral blood, taken 28 days after the second dose of the MenACWY control vaccine. This TCR was recovered from an adult who received the MenACWY meningococcal vaccine as a control. As DNA, the CDR3 is TGTGCCAGTAGGAACAGGGAGGGTTACGAAAAACTGTTTTTT. Its translation is CASRNREGYEKLFF. Drawing the rest from reference TRBV19 and TRBJ1-4, the complete variable domain is DGGITQSPKYLFRKEGQNVTLSCEQNLNHDAMYWYRQDPGQGLRLIYYSQIVNDFQKGDIAEGYSVSREKKESFPLTVTSAQKNPTAFYLCASRNREGYEKLFFGSGTQLSVL.